These 21 T cell receptor beta chains originate from one sample sequenced in a study of breast tumors, draining lymph nodes, adjacent tissues. The lymph nodes were axillary draining lymph nodes from breast cancer patients. TCRdb redid the calling of the multiplex PCR reads with MiXCR, one entry per CDR3 protein. This table has approximately 300,000 distinct CDR3 sequences, around 30% appearing once. The sample comprised axillary lymph node tissue. The receptors derive from a female donor with breast cancer. Some clones in this sample may be carry-over from other donors' samples.

There are many counts of this clonotype. The genes are TRBV12-3 or TRBV12-4 and TRBJ2-2; 10 nucleotides agree with TRBD2. The CDR3 loop spans 17 amino acids. Germline trimming cut 2 bases from V and 0 bases from J; bases unmatched to any gene: 3. The CDR3 DNA is TGTGCCAGCAGTTTACTAGCGGGAGTATCGAACACCGGGGAGCTGTTTTTT. This encodes CASSLLAGVSNTGELFF.

This clonotype has ten or more counts. The rearrangement links TRBV20-1 to TRBJ2-3; D is ambiguous. The CDR3 is made up of 11 amino acids. Deletions cut 2 bases from V and 4 bases from J, with 4 bases between. Per germline, CDR1 DFQATT and CDR2 SNEGSKA (reference sequence). The CDR3 region is CSARNSDTQYF. The DNA of the CDR3 is TGCAGTGCTAGAAACTCAGATACGCAGTATTTT.

Details on this clonotype: This could be a read error, since a much larger clone is one nucleotide away. This chain uses TRBV13 with TRBJ2-2; no reliable D call. CDR1 and CDR2 from the germline V gene are PRHDT and FYEKMQ (reference sequence). V lost 5 bases to trimming and J lost 2 bases, with 12 bases between them. This CDR3 has 15 residues. The CDR3 coding sequence is TGTGCCAGCAGCGAGCGAGGTTTCAACACCGGGGAGCTGTTTTTT. It specifies CASSERGFNTGELFF. Combining the CDR3 with reference TRBV13 and TRBJ2-2 gives the whole variable domain AAGVIQSPRHLIKEKRETATLKCYPIPRHDTVYWYQQGPGQDPQFLISFYEKMQSDKGSIPDRFSAQQFSDYHSELNMSSLELGDSALYFCASSERGFNTGELFFGEGSRLTVL.

A remark on this clonotype: A junction boundary mismatches the germline segment, possibly from a read error. The rearrangement uses TRBV10-3 and TRBJ2-4, with D possibly TRBD1 on 6 matching bases. The CDR3 runs 13 residues. Germline values: CDR1 ENHRY, CDR2 SYGVKD. In nucleotides, the CDR3 is TGTGCCATCAGTGAGTCCGTTTTGGACGGACAGCACTTC. Its translation: CAISESVLDGQHF.

This clonotype is medium-sized. The J gene is TRBJ2-5, the V gene TRBV15, with 11 bases fitting TRBD2. The germline V gene has CDR1 LNHNV and CDR2 YYDKDF (reference sequence). This CDR3 region has 14 residues. The ends lost 4 bases at V and 4 bases at J; junction bases unmatched: 2. The CDR3 loop is CATSKGLAGETQYF. The CDR3 DNA is TGTGCCACCAGCAAAGGACTAGCGGGAGAGACCCAGTACTTC.

Ten or more counts support this clonotype. The rearrangement links TRBV4-1 to TRBJ1-4; D is ambiguous. Germline lookup yields CDR1 MGHRA and CDR2 YSYEKL. V was trimmed by 2 bases and J by 8 bases, leaving 9 bases between them. This CDR3 has 13 residues. The CDR3: CASSQTAAEKLFF. DNA for the CDR3: TGCGCCAGCAGCCAAACGGCAGCGGAAAAACTGTTTTTT.

This chain links TRBV5-6 with TRBJ2-5; D remains unclear. CDR3 length: 15 residues. Germline CDR1 is SGHDT and CDR2 is YYEEEE. V was shortened by 5 bases and J by 2 bases, with 16 bases between the two germline ends. DNA of the CDR3: TGTGCCAGCAGGCCTGGACCTGCGGCTCAAGAGACCCAGTACTTC. Translation gives CASRPGPAAQETQYF.

In regard to this clonotype: A much larger clone lies one base from this, so it may be a read error. The rearrangement links TRBV20-1 to TRBJ2-1; possible D gene TRBD1, 5 bases. Germline assignment: CDR1 DFQATT and CDR2 SNEGSKA (reference sequence). The length of the CDR3 is 14 residues. Here the CDR3 DNA reads TGCAGTGCTAGAGATCGACAGAACTACACTGAGCAGTTCTTC. It yields the protein CSARDRQNYTEQFF.

The chain joins TRBV3-1 to TRBJ1-2, with 8 bases lining up with TRBD1. The length of the CDR3 is 15 residues. After removal of 0 bases from V and 8 bases from J, the junction contained 8 bases not matched to a gene. Germline lookup yields CDR1 LGHDT and CDR2 YNNKEL (reference sequence). CDR3 protein: CASSQDLTGAGGYTF. DNA for the CDR3: TGTGCCAGCAGCCAAGATTTGACAGGGGCGGGCGGCTACACCTTC.

This clonotype was detected only a few times. This chain links TRBV4-1 with TRBJ2-1; 11 bases align to TRBD1. There are 17 residues in the CDR3. Losses at the gene ends were 5 bases for V and 9 bases for J; bases not matched to a gene: 15. The germline CDR1 and CDR2 sequences are MGHRA and YSYEKL. DNA for the CDR3: TGCGCCAGCAGCTTCCCGCTCCGGGGACAGGGGGTGATTGAGCAGTTCTTC. It translates to CASSFPLRGQGVIEQFF.

As regards this clonotype: Just one base apart from a much larger clone, this may be a read error. The chain has TRBV19 and TRBJ2-3, with 8 positions matching TRBD2. Per germline, CDR1 LNHDA and CDR2 SQIVND (reference sequence). V shed 9 bases and J 5 bases; nucleotides not matched to a gene: 16. The CDR3 covers 16 residues. The CDR3, as DNA: TGTGCCAGCCATTCGGGGGTAGCGGGACCCATAGATACGCAGTATTTT. Amino acids: CASHSGVAGPIDTQYF.

This clonotype appeared a few times. This may come from a read error, since a much larger clone is one base off. The rearrangement links TRBV7-2 to TRBJ2-5, with 10 positions matching TRBD2. Germline CDR1 reads SGHTA; CDR2 reads FQGNSA. This CDR3 has 15 residues. CDR3 loop: CASSTSGTSVETQHF. The CDR3 nucleotides read TGTGCCAGCAGCACCTCCGGGACTAGCGTAGAGACCCAGCACTTC. The full variable domain, with the rest looked up from reference TRBV7-2 and TRBJ2-5, is GAGVSQSPSNKVTEKGKDVELRCDPISGHTALYWYRQSLGQGLEFLIYFQGNSAPDKSGLPSDRFSAERTGGSVSTLTIQRTQQEDSAVYLCASSTSGTSVETQHFGPGTRLLVL.

In this sample, this clonotype turned up a few times. The genes are TRBV18 and TRBJ1-5, with D perhaps matching TRBD1 (5 bases). The V gene's germline CDR1 is KGHSH and CDR2 LQKENI. Trimming stripped 2 bases from V and 2 bases from J, with 16 bases between. There are 17 residues in the CDR3. The CDR3 nucleotides read TGTGCCAGCTCACCATACCGTGAACCGGGGGGCAATCAGCCCCAGCATTTT. It encodes CASSPYREPGGNQPQHF.

This clonotype has at least ten counts. An end of the junction does not agree with germline; a read error may underlie this. The gene calls are TRBV15 and TRBJ2-7; possible D gene TRBD2, 6 bases. Germline V lookup: CDR1 LNHNV, CDR2 YYDKDF (reference sequence). The CDR3 runs 14 residues. CDR3 region: CATSRDITGGEGDF. The CDR3 DNA reads TGTGCCACCAGCAGAGATATAACAGGAGGGGAAGGGGACTTC.

V gene TRBV6-5 combines with J gene TRBJ2-3; 7 positions match TRBD2. Trimming at V came to 5 bases and at J to 4 bases, leaving 9 bases not matched to a gene. This CDR3 is built from 15 residues. Germline V gene sequence: CDR1 MNHEY, CDR2 SVGAGI. The CDR3 here is CASSPGRGNADTQYF. The CDR3, as DNA: TGTGCCAGCAGTCCAGGGAGGGGTAATGCAGATACGCAGTATTTT.

To note about this clonotype: Just one base apart from a much larger clone, this may be a read error. The chain employs TRBV5-1 and TRBJ2-2; TRBD2 agrees at 14 bases. V trimming: 7 bases; J trimming: 9 bases; junction bases outside the gene matches: 8. CDR1 and CDR2 (germline): SGHRS, YFSETQ. This CDR3 comprises 15 residues. The CDR3 coding sequence is TGCGCCAGCGGCTCGGGACTAGCGGGAGTATGGGAGCTGTTTTTT. It translates to CASGSGLAGVWELFF.

This clonotype was detected many times. The chain carries TRBV30 and TRBJ1-6; D unresolved. The CDR3 extends over 15 amino acids. Trimming cost V 0 bases and J 7 bases, with 13 bases left between them. Germline CDR1 reads GTSNPN; CDR2 reads SVGIG (reference sequence). The chain's CDR3 is CAWSVGSRANSPLHF. Here the CDR3 DNA reads TGTGCCTGGAGTGTTGGCAGCAGAGCGAATTCACCCCTCCACTTT. The whole variable domain, remainder taken from reference TRBV30 and TRBJ1-6, is SQTIHQWPATLVQPVGSPLSLECTVEGTSNPNLYWYRQAAGRGLQLLFYSVGIGQISSEVPQNLSASRPQDRQFILSSKKLLLSDSGFYLCAWSVGSRANSPLHFGNGTRLTVT.

About this clonotype: Lacking the conserved final phenylalanine or tryptophan, this CDR3 likely reflects a read error. V usage is TRBV11-2 and J usage is TRBJ2-1, with 10 bases matching TRBD2. This CDR3 is built from 20 residues. Germline V CDR1 and CDR2: SGHAT, FQNNGV. The V segment lost 0 bases and the J segment 3 bases; nucleotides outside the gene matches: 14. The chain's CDR3 is CASSLDWGKSGRAYYNEQFL. The DNA for the CDR3 is TGTGCCAGCAGCTTAGATTGGGGGAAAAGCGGGAGGGCCTACTACAATGAGCAGTTCCTC.

Worth noting for this clonotype: A much larger clonotype is one base distant, so this may be a read error. Because the CDR3 is missing its conserved closing phenylalanine or tryptophan, this is likely a read error. This sequence joins TRBV19 and TRBJ2-2; D is unclear. Per the germline V gene, CDR1 is LNHDA and CDR2 is SQIVND (reference sequence). The CDR3 length is 14 residues. The germline V and J ends were trimmed by 9 bases and 1 base, with 12 bases remaining between them. CDR3 amino acids: CASSGPGNTGELFS. CDR3 bases: TGTGCCAGCTCCGGGCCGGGGAACACCGGGGAGCTGTTTTCT.

This clonotype was detected many times. The chain carries TRBV12-3 or TRBV12-4 and TRBJ2-5; 11 nucleotides line up with TRBD2. Trimming at V came to 6 bases and at J to 3 bases, leaving 6 bases not matched to a gene. The CDR3 totals 15 residues. In DNA, the CDR3 is TGTGCCAGCAGACCGACTAGCGGGATGAAAGAGACCCAGTACTTC. This translates into CASRPTSGMKETQYF.

At least ten counts were recorded for this clonotype. CDR3 in DNA: TGTGCCAGCAGCATCCGGGACAGGGCTGTTGAGACCCAGTACTTC. Translating it yields CASSIRDRAVETQYF. This chain connects TRBV12-3 or TRBV12-4 to TRBJ2-5, with TRBD1 identical over 9 bases. This CDR3 region has 15 residues. V gave up 6 bases and J gave up 5 bases; unmatched junction bases: 10.